This note documents a single T cell receptor (beta chain) sequence. The antigen this receptor binds is unknown. It has no much larger one-base neighbor in the sample; base qualities were not kept. CDR1 and CDR2 were assigned from the germline V gene as MNHEY and SVGAGI. The cysteine opens and the phenylalanine closes a CDR3 of 15 amino acids. Only CDR3 DNA remains: 45 bases, in frame from the first base. V has 6 bases trimmed and J has 4 bases trimmed; junction bases matching no gene number 11. The source of the sample is a study of persistence of HIV-infected CD4 T cells (dated by TCRdb to the early 2020s). Regarding the study in general: The study isolated CMV- and HIV-1 Gag-responding CD4+ T cells from ART-treated individuals to examine antigen-driven clonal expansion of HIV-1-infected cells. Suppressive ART had been received by participants for a median of roughly 8 years. Peripheral blood samples of up to roughly 200 mL were obtained at multiple time points, with the exception of a couple of participants, for whom leukapheresis was performed at a single time point. The clonality of all cells in each sorted population was measured by TCRbeta sequencing, and the clonality of infected cells was measured by proviral sequencing. The TCR cluster analysis across participants included 8 or 9 participants for CMV and about 7 participants for Gag. On the study overall, not on this receptor specifically: Bulk TCR analyses could not be restricted to the rare CMV-responding cells that actually carried HIV-1 proviruses. Antigen-responding cells were enriched for degenerate expanded CDR3beta sequences, which suggests convergent selection of CD4+ responses to CMV and Gag. TCR oligoclonality correlated with proviral oligoclonality within the same sorted populations. Significantly lower TCRbeta richness was observed in CMV- and Gag-responding cells than in anti-CD3/anti-CD28-responding cells, and higher oligoclonality was observed in CMV-responding cells than in CD3/CD28-stimulated and Gag-responding cells. Only a small number of individuals took part in the study, and the range of antigens tested was limited.

The immunoSEQ hsTCRB assay version 4, run in survey mode, was used to sequence TCRbeta repertoires from genomic DNA. For TCRbeta sequencing, genomic DNA was diluted to around 10 ng/uL, with up to 1 ug used per sample. The paper's processing steps were these. TCRbeta data analysis was done in ImmunoSeq Analyzer 3.0, and diversity was calculated on productive nucleotide rearrangements. The improved Chao index was used to estimate lower-bound TCR diversity, and the Gini coefficient was used to estimate clonality using the Immunarch R package. When different nucleotide rearrangements encoded the same CDR3beta amino acid sequence, each rearrangement was treated as a distinct clonotype. TCRbeta sequences significantly enriched in antigen-responding cells relative to anti-CD3/anti-CD28-activated cells were identified by differential abundance analysis. GLIPH2 clustered TCRs by predicted peptide-MHC specificity, both within individual participants and across merged participant data sets. As stored in TCRdb, this immuneACCESS dataset retains in-frame rearrangements with V and J assigned. A fraction of the clones does not appear; measured against another copy, unresolved V genes explain less than half of the discrepancy, and the remainder lacks a known reason. That table gives V, J and clone size, and the DNA gave D and trimming. The sample table shows 25,000 to 30,000 clones, and roughly 78% are seen once. In total, the top ten clones hold roughly 0.8% of the sample.

According to the study, the label for this sample's treatment or condition signals: suppressive antiretroviral therapy. Lysates of CMV-infected fibroblasts were used at 10 ug/mL for cell stimulation. Memory populations depleted of antigen-responding cells were obtained by sorting nonresponding CD40L-negative CD69-negative CD45RO-high memory CD4+ T cells. Participants were HIV-1-infected adults who started suppressive ART during chronic infection. For at least 4 years, the participants' plasma HIV-1 RNA had been undetectable, below 50 copies/mL. To be included, participants needed a CD4+ T cell count above 400 cells/uL and a positive CMV serology. Before stimulation, PBMCs were isolated using density centrifugation and depleted of CD8+ T cells. Stimulation of CD8-depleted PBMCs was carried out for about 20 hours with anti-CD28/CD49d costimulation, CD40-blocking antibody and enfuvirtide, to prevent new infections. Sorting was done on either a Beckman Coulter MoFlo Legacy or an XDP sorter, and propidium iodide was used to exclude dead cells. Genomic DNA was extracted using the QIAamp DNA Mini Kit for samples with more than one million cells and using the Quick-DNA Microprep Kit for all other samples.

This receptor was identified in an adult woman with HIV who was CMV-seropositive. Recombination linked TRBV6-5 to TRBJ1-1; TRBD1 matches 7 bases in the middle. This specimen was CD4+ T cells sorted from PBMCs after roughly 18-hour stimulation, taken from a patient who received antiretroviral therapy. The meaning of the sample's cell subset or site label: CD40L-CD69- CD45RO-high memory CD4 T cells not responding to CMV lysate. CDR3 region: CASRILLTGFTEAFF. The nucleotide sequence is TGTGCCAGCAGAATATTACTGACAGGGTTCACTGAAGCTTTCTTT.